These T cell receptor beta chains were read from a single sample in a study of OX40 agonist ivuxolimab in advanced cancers. Clones were read by immunoSEQ multiplex PCR, and TCRdb kept only the in-frame ones, dropping some. The profile shows fewer than 55,000 clones, more than 75% of them singletons. The specimen was CD4+ or CD8+ T cells sorted from blood, collected in a trial of the OX40 agonist ivuxolimab. These receptors were obtained from an adult with an advanced solid tumor such as melanoma, head and neck, liver or kidney cancer. The CDR3 runs from the conserved cysteine through the conserved F or W. A D gene is named only where the DNA matches it firmly. Some rows mark clone size as missing; the rest say once, few, many or name a class of expanded clone.

CDR3aa	CDR3nt	v_gene	j_gene	abundance	d_gene
CASSLYPSGQTGSGANVLTF	TGTGCCAGCAGTTTATATCCATCAGGTCAGACGGGCTCTGGGGCCAACGTCCTGACTTTC	TRBV27	TRBJ2-6	NA	NA
CASSPGRGSLYEQYF	TGTGCCAGTAGTCCCGGGCGCGGCAGCCTCTACGAGCAGTACTTC	TRBV19	TRBJ2-7	NA	NA
CASSLFVSTDTQYF	TGTGCCAGCAGTTTATTTGTCAGCACAGATACGCAGTATTTT	TRBV27	TRBJ2-3	few	NA
CASSLPGQENYGYTF	TGTGCCAGCAGCCTACCGGGACAGGAGAACTATGGCTACACCTTC	TRBV7-2	TRBJ1-2	NA	TRBD1
CASSPTGVPEAFF	TGTGCCAGCAGCCCAACAGGGGTGCCTGAAGCTTTCTTT	TRBV9	TRBJ1-1	once	TRBD1
CASSPSGGGINTEAFF	TGCGCCAGCAGCCCCTCAGGGGGGGGGATCAACACTGAAGCTTTCTTT	TRBV4-3	TRBJ1-1	few	TRBD1
CASSSPSTDTQYF	TGTGCCAGCAGCTCCCCGAGCACAGATACGCAGTATTTT	TRBV7-9	TRBJ2-3	many	NA
CASSWGQGSNQPQHF	TGTGCCAGCAGCTGGGGACAGGGGAGCAATCAGCCCCAGCATTTT	TRBV13	TRBJ1-5	NA	TRBD1
CASSQHYYNEQFF	TGCGCCAGCAGCCAACATTACTACAATGAGCAGTTCTTC	TRBV4-3	TRBJ2-1	NA	NA
CASSLVGGLAQLFF	TGTGCCAGCAGCTTGGTGGGGGGCCTGGCGCAGCTGTTTTTT	TRBV5-4	TRBJ2-2	NA	NA
CASSWTTSGGYNEQFF	TGTGCCAGCAGCTGGACTACTAGCGGGGGGTACAATGAGCAGTTCTTC	TRBV13	TRBJ2-1	NA	TRBD2
CASSSEDKGLAEETQYF	TGTGCCAGCAGCTCGGAAGACAAGGGACTAGCGGAAGAGACCCAGTACTTC	TRBV11-1	TRBJ2-5	NA	TRBD2
CASTAGRLNTEAFF	TGTGCCAGCACCGCGGGACGTTTGAACACTGAAGCTTTCTTT	TRBV21-1	TRBJ1-1	once	NA
CASSPRQRHTGELFF	TGTGCCAGCAGCCCTCGACAGCGGCATACCGGGGAGCTGTTTTTT	TRBV13	TRBJ2-2	NA	NA
CASTDRLETGELFF	TGTGCCAGCACAGACCGGCTGGAAACCGGGGAGCTGTTTTTT	TRBV6-1	TRBJ2-2	NA	NA
CASSSIKDGSNEKLFF	TGTGCCAGCAGTTCCATCAAGGACGGCTCTAATGAAAAACTGTTTTTT	TRBV28	TRBJ1-4	NA	NA
CASSSSPLAGLGELFF	TGTGCCAGCAGCTCCTCCCCCCTAGCGGGCCTCGGGGAGCTGTTTTTT	TRBV7-3	TRBJ2-2	NA	TRBD2